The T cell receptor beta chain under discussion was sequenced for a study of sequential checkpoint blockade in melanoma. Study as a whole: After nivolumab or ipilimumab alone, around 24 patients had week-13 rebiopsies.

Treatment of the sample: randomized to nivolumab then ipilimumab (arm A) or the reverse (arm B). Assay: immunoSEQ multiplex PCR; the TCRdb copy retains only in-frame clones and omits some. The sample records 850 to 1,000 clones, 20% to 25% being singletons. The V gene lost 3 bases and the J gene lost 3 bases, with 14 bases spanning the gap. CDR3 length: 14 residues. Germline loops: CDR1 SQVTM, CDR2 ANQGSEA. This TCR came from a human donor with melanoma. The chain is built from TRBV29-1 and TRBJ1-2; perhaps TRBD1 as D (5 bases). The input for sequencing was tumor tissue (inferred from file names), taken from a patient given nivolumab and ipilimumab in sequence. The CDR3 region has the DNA TGCAGCGTTGAGGACGGGGGTAATGACTATGGCTACACCTTC. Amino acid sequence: CSVEDGGNDYGYTF.